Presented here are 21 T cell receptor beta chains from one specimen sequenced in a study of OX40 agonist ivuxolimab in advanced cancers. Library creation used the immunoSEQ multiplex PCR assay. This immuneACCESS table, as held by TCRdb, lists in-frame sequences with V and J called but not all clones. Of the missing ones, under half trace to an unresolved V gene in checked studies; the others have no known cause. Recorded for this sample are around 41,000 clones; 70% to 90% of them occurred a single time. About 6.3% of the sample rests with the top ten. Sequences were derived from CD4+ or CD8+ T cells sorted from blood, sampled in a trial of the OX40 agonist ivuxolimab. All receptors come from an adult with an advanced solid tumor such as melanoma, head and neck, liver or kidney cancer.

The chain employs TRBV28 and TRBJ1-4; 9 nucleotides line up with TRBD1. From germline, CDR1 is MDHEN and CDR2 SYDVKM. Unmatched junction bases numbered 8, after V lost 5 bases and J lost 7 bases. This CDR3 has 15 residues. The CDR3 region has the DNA TGTGCCAGCAGTGGGGGACAGGGCGGCGGTGAAAAACTGTTTTTT. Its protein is CASSGGQGGGEKLFF.

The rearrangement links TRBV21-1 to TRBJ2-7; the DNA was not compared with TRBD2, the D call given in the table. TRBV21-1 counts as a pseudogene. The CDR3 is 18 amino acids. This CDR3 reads CASSSLAQKIPLFYEQYF. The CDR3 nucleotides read TGTGCCAGCAGCAGTCTAGCTCAAAAGATACCACTATTTTACGAGCAGTACTTC.

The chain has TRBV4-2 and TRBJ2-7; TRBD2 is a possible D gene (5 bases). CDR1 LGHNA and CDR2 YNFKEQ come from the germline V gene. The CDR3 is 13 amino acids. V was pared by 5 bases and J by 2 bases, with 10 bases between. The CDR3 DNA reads TGTGCCAGCAGCGGGGAGAATACCTACGAGCAGTACTTC. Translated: CASSGENTYEQYF.

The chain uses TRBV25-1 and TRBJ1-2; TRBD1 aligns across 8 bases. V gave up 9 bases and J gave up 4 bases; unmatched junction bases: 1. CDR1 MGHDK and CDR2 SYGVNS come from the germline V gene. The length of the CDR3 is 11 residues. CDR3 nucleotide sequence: TGTGCCAGTGGACAGGGCTATGGCTACACCTTC. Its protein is CASGQGYGYTF.

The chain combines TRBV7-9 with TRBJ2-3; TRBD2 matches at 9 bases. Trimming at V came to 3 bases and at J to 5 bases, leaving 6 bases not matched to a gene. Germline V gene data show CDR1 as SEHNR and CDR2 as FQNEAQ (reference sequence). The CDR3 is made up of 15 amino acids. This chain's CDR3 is CASSFRGREGDTQYF. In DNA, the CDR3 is TGTGCCAGCAGCTTTCGCGGGAGGGAGGGAGATACGCAGTATTTT.

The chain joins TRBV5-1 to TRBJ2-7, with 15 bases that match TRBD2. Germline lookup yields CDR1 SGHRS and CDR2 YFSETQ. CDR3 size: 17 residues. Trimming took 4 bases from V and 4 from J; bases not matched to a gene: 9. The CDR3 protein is CASSDGLAGGPAYEQYF. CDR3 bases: TGCGCCAGCAGCGATGGACTAGCGGGAGGGCCCGCGTACGAGCAGTACTTC.

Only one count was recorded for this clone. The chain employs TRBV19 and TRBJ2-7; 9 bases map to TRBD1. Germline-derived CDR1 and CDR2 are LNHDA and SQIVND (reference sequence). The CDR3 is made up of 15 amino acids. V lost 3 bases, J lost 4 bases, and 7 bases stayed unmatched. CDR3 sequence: CASSILGTGRYEQYF. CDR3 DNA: TGTGCCAGTAGTATCCTTGGGACAGGGAGATACGAGCAGTACTTC.

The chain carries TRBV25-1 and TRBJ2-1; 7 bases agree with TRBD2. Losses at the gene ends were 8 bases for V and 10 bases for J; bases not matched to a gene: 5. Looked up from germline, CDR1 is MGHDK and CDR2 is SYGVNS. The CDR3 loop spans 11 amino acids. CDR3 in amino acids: CASGFGGEQFF. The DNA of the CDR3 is TGTGCCAGCGGGTTCGGGGGGGAGCAGTTCTTC.

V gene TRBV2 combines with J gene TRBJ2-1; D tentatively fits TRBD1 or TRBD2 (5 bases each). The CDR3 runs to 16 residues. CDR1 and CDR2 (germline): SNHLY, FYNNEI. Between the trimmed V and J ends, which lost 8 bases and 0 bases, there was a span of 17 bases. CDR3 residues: CASRGDQTGSYNEQFF. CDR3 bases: TGTGCCAGCCGTGGGGACCAAACCGGCTCCTACAATGAGCAGTTCTTC.

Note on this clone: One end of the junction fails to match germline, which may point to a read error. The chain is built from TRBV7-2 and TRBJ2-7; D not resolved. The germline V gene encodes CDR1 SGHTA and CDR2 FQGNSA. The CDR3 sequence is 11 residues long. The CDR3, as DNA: TGTGCCAGCAGCTTCAGGAGTCACCTCGACTTC. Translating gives CASSFRSHLDF.

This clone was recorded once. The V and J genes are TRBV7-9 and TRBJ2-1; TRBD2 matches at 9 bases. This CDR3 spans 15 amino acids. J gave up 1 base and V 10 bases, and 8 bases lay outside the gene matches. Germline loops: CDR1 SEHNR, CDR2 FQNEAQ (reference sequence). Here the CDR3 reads CANQGSGGSYNEQFF. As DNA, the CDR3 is TGTGCCAACCAGGGTAGCGGGGGTTCCTACAATGAGCAGTTCTTC. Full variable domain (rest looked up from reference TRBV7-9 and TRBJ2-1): DTGVSQNPRHKITKRGQNVTFRCDPISEHNRLYWYRQTLGQGPEFLTYFQNEAQLEKSRLLSDRFSAERPKGSFSTLEIQRTEQGDSAMYLCANQGSGGSYNEQFFGPGTRLTVL.

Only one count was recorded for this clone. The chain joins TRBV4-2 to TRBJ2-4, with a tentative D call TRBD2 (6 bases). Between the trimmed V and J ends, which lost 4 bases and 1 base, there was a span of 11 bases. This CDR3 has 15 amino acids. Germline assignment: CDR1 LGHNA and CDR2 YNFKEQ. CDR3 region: CASSPGGAAKNIQYF. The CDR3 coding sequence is TGTGCCAGCAGCCCAGGCGGGGCCGCCAAAAACATTCAGTACTTC.

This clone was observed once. The CDR3 region is CASSLDGNQPQHF. CDR3 DNA: TGTGCCAGCAGCTTAGACGGGAATCAGCCCCAGCATTTT. The rearrangement links TRBV7-3 to TRBJ1-5; D not resolved. V lost 2 bases to trimming and J lost 4 bases, with 6 bases between them. In germline, CDR1 is SGHTA, CDR2 FQGTGA. The CDR3 sequence is 13 residues long.

CDR3 coding DNA: TGTGCCTCCGAGGACTGGACCGACTATGGCTACACCTTC. It translates to CASEDWTDYGYTF. V gene TRBV30 combines with J gene TRBJ1-2; D is unclear. Germline assignment: CDR1 GTSNPN and CDR2 SVGIG (reference sequence). Deletions cut 7 bases from V and 3 bases from J, with 15 bases between. The CDR3 contains 13 residues. Full variable domain (remainder filled in from reference TRBV30 and TRBJ1-2): SQTIHQWPATLVQPVGSPLSLECTVEGTSNPNLYWYRQAAGRGLQLLFYSVGIGQISSEVPQNLSASRPQDRQFILSSKKLLLSDSGFYLCASEDWTDYGYTFGSGTRLTVV.

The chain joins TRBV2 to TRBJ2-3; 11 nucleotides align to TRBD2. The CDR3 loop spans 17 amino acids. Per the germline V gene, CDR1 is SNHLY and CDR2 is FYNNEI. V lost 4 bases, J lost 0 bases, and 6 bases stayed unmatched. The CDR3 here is CASSARLAGLSTDTQYF. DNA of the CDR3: TGTGCCAGCAGTGCACGACTAGCGGGACTTAGCACAGATACGCAGTATTTT.

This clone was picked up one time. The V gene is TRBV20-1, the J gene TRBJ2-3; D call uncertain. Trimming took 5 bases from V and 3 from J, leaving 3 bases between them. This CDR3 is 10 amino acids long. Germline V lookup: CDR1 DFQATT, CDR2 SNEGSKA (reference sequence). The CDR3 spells CSAYTDTQYF. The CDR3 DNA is TGCAGTGCTTATACAGATACGCAGTATTTT.

Here the CDR3 DNA reads TGTGCCAGCAGTTCGTCAGGGGGCCAGCCTGAAGCTTTCTTT. Protein sequence: CASSSSGGQPEAFF. V is TRBV27 and J is TRBJ1-1, with 8 bases matching TRBD1. The J segment lost 6 bases and the V segment lost 4 bases, leaving 7 bases of the junction unmatched. There are 14 residues in the CDR3. Germline V gene lookup returns CDR1 MNHEY and CDR2 SMNVEV (reference sequence).

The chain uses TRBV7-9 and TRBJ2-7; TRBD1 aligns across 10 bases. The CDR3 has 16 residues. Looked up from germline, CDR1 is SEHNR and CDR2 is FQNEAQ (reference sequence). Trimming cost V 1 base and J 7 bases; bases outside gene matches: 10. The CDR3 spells CASSLVLRQGAGEQYF. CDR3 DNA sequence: TGTGCCAGCAGCTTAGTTTTGAGACAGGGGGCAGGGGAGCAGTACTTC.

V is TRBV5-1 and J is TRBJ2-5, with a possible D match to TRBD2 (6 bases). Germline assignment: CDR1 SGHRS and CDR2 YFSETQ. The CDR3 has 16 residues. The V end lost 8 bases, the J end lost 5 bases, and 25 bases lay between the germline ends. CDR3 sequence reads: CASRLTRTTSIETQYF. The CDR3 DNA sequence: TGCGCCAGTCGACTAACCCGGACTACCTCGATTGAGACCCAGTACTTC.

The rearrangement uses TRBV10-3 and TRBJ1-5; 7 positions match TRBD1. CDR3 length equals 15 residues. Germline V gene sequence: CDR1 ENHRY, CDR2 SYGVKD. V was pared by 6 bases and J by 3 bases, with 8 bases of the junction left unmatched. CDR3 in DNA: TGTGCCATCAGAAATGACAGGGCCCACAATCAGCCCCAGCATTTT. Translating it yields CAIRNDRAHNQPQHF.

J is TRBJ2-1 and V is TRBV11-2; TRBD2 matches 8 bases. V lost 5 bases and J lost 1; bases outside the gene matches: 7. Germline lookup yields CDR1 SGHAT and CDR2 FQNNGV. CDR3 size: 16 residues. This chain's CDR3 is CASSHPTSGSYNEQFF. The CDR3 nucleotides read TGTGCCAGCAGCCACCCTACTAGCGGTTCCTACAATGAGCAGTTCTTC. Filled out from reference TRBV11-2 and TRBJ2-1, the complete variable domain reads EAGVAQSPRYKIIEKRQSVAFWCNPISGHATLYWYQQILGQGPKLLIQFQNNGVVDDSQLPKDRFSAERLKGVDSTLKIQPAKLEDSAVYLCASSHPTSGSYNEQFFGPGTRLTVL.